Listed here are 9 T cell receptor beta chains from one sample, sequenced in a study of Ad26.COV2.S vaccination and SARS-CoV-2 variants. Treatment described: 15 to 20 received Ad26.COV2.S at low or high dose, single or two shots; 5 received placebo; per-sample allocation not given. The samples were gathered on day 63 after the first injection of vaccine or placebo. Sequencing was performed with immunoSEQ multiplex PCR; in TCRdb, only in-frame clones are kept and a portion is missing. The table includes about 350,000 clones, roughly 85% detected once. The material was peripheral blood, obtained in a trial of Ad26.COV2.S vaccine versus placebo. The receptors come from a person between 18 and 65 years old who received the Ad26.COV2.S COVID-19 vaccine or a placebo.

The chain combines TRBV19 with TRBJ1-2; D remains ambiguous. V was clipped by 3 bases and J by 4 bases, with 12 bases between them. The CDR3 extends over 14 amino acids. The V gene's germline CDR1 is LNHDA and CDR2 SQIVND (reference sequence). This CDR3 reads CASSMERDGYGYTF. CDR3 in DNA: TGTGCCAGTAGTATGGAGAGGGATGGCTATGGCTACACCTTC.

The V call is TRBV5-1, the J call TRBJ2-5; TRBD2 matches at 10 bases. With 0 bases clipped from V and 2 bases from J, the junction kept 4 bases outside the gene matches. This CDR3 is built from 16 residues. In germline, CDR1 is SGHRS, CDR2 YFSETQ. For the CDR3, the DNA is TGCGCCAGCAGCTTGGAGACTAGCGGGCAACAAGAGACCCAGTACTTC. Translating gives CASSLETSGQQETQYF.

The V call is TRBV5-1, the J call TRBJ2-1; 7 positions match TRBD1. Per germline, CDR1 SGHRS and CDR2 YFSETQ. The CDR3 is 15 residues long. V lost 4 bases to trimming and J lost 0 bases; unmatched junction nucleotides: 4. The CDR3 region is CASSKGTDSYNEQFF. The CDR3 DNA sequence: TGCGCCAGCAGCAAAGGGACAGACTCCTACAATGAGCAGTTCTTC.

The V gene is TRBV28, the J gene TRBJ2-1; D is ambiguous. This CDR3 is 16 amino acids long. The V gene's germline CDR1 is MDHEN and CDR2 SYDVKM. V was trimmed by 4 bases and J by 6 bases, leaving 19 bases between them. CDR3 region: CASSSEARWRTNEQFF. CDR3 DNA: TGTGCCAGCAGTTCTGAAGCAAGGTGGAGAACCAATGAGCAGTTCTTC.

CDR3 sequence: CASSVGDQGAETQYF. The CDR3 DNA follows: TGTGCCAGCAGCGTAGGCGATCAGGGGGCAGAGACCCAGTACTTC. This chain connects TRBV9 to TRBJ2-5; 8 nucleotides match TRBD1. V shed 0 bases, J shed 4 bases, and the junction held 5 bases outside the gene matches. The length of the CDR3 is 15 residues. CDR1 is SGDLS, CDR2 YYNGEE, per germline.

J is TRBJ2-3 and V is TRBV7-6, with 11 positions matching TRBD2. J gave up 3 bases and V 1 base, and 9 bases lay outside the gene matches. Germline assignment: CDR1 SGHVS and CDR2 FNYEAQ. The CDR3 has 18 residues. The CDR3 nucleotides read TGTGCCAGCAGCTTAGTTCTTGCTAGCGGGGGGCCAACAGATACGCAGTATTTT. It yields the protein CASSLVLASGGPTDTQYF.

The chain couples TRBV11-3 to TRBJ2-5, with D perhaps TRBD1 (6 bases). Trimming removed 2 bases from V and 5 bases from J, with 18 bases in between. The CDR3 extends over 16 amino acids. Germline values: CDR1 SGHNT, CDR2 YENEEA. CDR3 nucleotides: TGTGCCAGCAGCTTACGTTCCCAGGGGATTAGGGAGACCCAGTACTTC. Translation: CASSLRSQGIRETQYF.

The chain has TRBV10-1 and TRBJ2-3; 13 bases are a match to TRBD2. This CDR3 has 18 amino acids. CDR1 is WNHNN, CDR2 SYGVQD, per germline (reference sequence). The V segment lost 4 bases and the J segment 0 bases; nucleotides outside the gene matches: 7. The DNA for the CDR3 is TGCGCCAGCAGTGGGGGGACTAGCGGGGCGTATAGCACAGATACGCAGTATTTT. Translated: CASSGGTSGAYSTDTQYF.

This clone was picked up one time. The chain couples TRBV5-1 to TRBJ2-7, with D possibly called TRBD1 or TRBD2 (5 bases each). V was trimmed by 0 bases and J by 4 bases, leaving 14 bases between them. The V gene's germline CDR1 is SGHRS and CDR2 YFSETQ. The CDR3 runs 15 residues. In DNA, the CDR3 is TGCGCCAGCAGCTTGGCCAGGGACCCATTTTACGAGCAGTACTTC. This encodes CASSLARDPFYEQYF.